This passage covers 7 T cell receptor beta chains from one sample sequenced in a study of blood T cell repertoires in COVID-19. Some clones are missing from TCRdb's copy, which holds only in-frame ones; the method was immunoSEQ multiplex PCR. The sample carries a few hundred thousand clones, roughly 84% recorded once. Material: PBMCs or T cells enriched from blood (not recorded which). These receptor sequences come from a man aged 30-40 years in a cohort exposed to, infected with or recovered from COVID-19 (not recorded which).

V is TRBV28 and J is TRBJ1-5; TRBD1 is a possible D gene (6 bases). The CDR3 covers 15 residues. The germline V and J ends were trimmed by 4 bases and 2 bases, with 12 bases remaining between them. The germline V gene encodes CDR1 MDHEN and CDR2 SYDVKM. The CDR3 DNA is TGTGCCAGCAGTTGGGACATTCGGGGCAATCAGCCCCAGCATTTT. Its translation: CASSWDIRGNQPQHF.

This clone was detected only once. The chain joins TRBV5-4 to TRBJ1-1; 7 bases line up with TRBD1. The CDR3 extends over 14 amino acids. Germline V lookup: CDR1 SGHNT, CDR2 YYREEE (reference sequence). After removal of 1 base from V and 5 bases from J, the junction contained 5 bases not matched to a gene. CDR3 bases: TGTGCCAGCAGCTTGAGGCAGGGGGGAACTGAAGCTTTCTTT. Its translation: CASSLRQGGTEAFF.

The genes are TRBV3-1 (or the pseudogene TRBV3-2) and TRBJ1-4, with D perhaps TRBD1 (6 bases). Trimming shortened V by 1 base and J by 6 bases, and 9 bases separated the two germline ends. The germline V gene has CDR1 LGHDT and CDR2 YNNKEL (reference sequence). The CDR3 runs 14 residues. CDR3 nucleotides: TGTGCCAGCAGCCAAGCGGGGGGCCATGAAAAACTGTTTTTT. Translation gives CASSQAGGHEKLFF.

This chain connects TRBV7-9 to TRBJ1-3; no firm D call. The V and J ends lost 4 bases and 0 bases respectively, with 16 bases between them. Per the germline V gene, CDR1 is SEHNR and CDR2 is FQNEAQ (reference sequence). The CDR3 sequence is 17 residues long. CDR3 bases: TGTGCCAGCAGCTCCTGGAAGGCAGGCCGCTCTGGAAACACCATATATTTT. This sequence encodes CASSSWKAGRSGNTIYF.

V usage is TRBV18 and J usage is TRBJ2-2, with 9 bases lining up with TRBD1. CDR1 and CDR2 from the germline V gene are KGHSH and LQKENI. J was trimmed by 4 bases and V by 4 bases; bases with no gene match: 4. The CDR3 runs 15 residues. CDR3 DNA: TGTGCCAGCTCACGGGACAGGGTTACCACCGGGGAGCTGTTTTTT. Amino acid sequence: CASSRDRVTTGELFF.

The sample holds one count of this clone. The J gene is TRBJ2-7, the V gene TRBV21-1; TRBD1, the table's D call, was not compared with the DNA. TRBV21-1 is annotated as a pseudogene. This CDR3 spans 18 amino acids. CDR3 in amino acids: CASSSCFRDRGLSYEQYF. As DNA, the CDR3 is TGTGCCAGCAGCTCCTGTTTCCGGGACAGGGGGCTGTCCTACGAGCAGTACTTC.

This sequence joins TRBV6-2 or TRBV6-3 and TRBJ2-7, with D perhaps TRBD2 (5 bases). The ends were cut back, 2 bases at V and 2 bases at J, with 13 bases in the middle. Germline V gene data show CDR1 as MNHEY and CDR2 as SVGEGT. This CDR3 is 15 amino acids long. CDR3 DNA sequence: TGTGCCAGCAGTTACCTGGCGGGCACTACCTACGAGCAGTACTTC. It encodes CASSYLAGTTYEQYF.